These 8 T cell receptor beta chains share one sample of origin, sequenced in a study of shared clonotypes between healthy human individuals. Naive CD8 populations comprised CD45RO-negative cells positively selected for CCR7, excluding terminally differentiated effector memory CD45RA+ cells. Assay used: immunoSEQ multiplex PCR; TCRdb lists only in-frame clones, some missing. The sample holds 1.5 million to 2.5 million clones, about 95% seen once. Sequenced input: naive CD8+ T cells sorted from blood. The receptors come from a man aged 18 to 29 in good health.

The J gene is TRBJ2-1, the V gene TRBV19; a possible D gene is TRBD1 (6 bases). V was clipped by 3 bases and J by 3 bases, with 12 bases between them. There are 15 residues in the CDR3. The germline V gene encodes CDR1 LNHDA and CDR2 SQIVND (reference sequence). The CDR3 nucleotides are TGTGCCAGTAGTATCGCACAGGGTCACTACAATGAGCAGTTCTTC. Translated: CASSIAQGHYNEQFF.

The CDR3 sequence: CASSHRQGARETQYF. For the CDR3, the DNA is TGTGCCAGCAGCCACCGACAGGGGGCACGGGAGACCCAGTACTTC. The chain uses TRBV7-9 and TRBJ2-5, with TRBD1 matching over 10 bases. CDR3 length equals 15 residues. Trimming removed 5 bases from V and 5 bases from J; junction bases left unmatched: 8. Germline V gives CDR1 SEHNR, CDR2 FQNEAQ (reference sequence).

This chain uses TRBV10-1 with TRBJ2-7; D unresolved. Germline CDR1 WNHNN, CDR2 SYGVQD (reference sequence). The CDR3 spans 13 residues. Trimming cost V 6 bases and J 3 bases, with 12 bases left between them. CDR3: CASSPQSSYEQYF. The DNA of the CDR3 is TGCGCCAGCAGCCCCCAGAGCAGCTACGAGCAGTACTTC.

The sample holds one count of this clone. This CDR3 is CASSYYRQSNTEAFF. The CDR3 DNA is TGTGCCAGCAGTTACTACCGACAGTCGAACACTGAAGCTTTCTTT. The rearrangement uses TRBV6-5 and TRBJ1-1, with a tentative D call TRBD1 (5 bases). The CDR3 has 15 amino acids. Germline V gene data show CDR1 as MNHEY and CDR2 as SVGAGI. The V end lost 1 base, the J end lost 1 base, and 10 bases lay between the germline ends.

The chain combines TRBV25-1 with TRBJ1-2; possibly TRBD1 for D (5 bases). Germline V lookup: CDR1 MGHDK, CDR2 SYGVNS. This CDR3 comprises 12 residues. Trimming left V 6 bases short and J 2 bases short, with 7 bases between. CDR3 in DNA: TGTGCCAGCAGCTCAGGGAACTATGGCTACACCTTC. This translates into CASSSGNYGYTF.

The rearrangement joins TRBV6-5 to TRBJ1-6, with D possibly TRBD1 on 5 matching bases. This CDR3 has 13 residues. V was shortened by 5 bases and J by 10 bases, with 12 bases between the two germline ends. CDR1 is MNHEY, CDR2 SVGAGI, per germline. CDR3 in DNA: TGTGCCAGCAGTGGGGGGGGGAGGTCACCCCTCCACTTT. The encoded protein is CASSGGGRSPLHF.

The chain couples TRBV6-1 to TRBJ2-1; 14 nucleotides line up with TRBD2. Trimming at V came to 6 bases and at J to 8 bases, leaving 6 bases not matched to a gene. The germline CDR1 and CDR2 sequences are MNHNS and SASEGT. This CDR3 is built from 15 residues. The CDR3 DNA sequence: TGTGCCAGCAGCATGGGACTAGCGGGGGTGTATGAGCAGTTCTTC. This gives the protein CASSMGLAGVYEQFF.

Notes on this clone: This sample includes further DNA sequences coding for the same CDR3. This chain links TRBV9 with TRBJ2-1; 7 positions match TRBD1. After removal of 2 bases from V and 9 bases from J, the junction contained 2 bases not matched to a gene. Looked up from germline, CDR1 is SGDLS and CDR2 is YYNGEE. The CDR3 totals 12 residues. CDR3 coding DNA: TGTGCCAGCAGCGTTACAGGGGCTGAGCAGTTCTTC. Its protein is CASSVTGAEQFF.